This TCR beta chain was identified in a study of CXCR3-negative and CXCR3-positive naive CD8 T cells. Looking at the study overall: Sequencing brought in about 150 million TRB reads altogether, and each library got about 1.5 +/- 0.3 million. Whole-study results and caveats: Naive CXCR3-positive and CXCR3-negative cells shared similar TRBV-TRBJ usage, unlike memory cells. Naive cells positive for CXCR3 carried more hydrophobic TRB CDR3s than CXCR3-negative ones. Memory CD8+ cells showed much lower diversity, while both naive subsets were comparably high.

To note about this clonotype: Its antigen is as yet unknown.

The CDR3 runs to 14 residues. Germline CDR1 reads SGHVS; CDR2 reads FNYEAQ. The TRB cDNA libraries were prepared by 5' RACE with UMI labels. One entry per CDR3 protein, without DNA, is what TCRdb gives after re-calling the 5' RACE reads. This sample's clone table lists approximately 100,000 distinct CDR3 sequences. This sequence was found in a human donor in good health. Some clones in this sample may be carry-over from other donors' samples. The V and J genes are TRBV7-6 and TRBJ2-7; the D call of TRBD2 rests on TCRdb alone, since no DNA is present to check it. The sample comprised naive CXCR3+ CD8+ T cells from blood. Subset denoted: CD45RO-CCR7+CD27+CD95- naive CD8+ T cells expressing CXCR3 (TNR3+). The chain's CDR3 is CASSSASGLYEQYF.